Listed below are T cell receptor beta chains from one sample, sequenced in a study of naive and memory T cell subsets. TCRdb used MiXCR to reprocess the UMI-ligation and nested PCR reads, holding one entry per CDR3 protein. The sample holds about 22,000 distinct CDR3 sequences, roughly 8.2% seen once. The sequencing sample was made of central memory CD8+ T cells from blood. The receptor set was obtained from a human donor in good health. Both conserved end residues are part of each CDR3. The order of the fields is clone size, D gene, V gene, CDR3 length, J gene, CDR3 protein, CDR3 DNA. A D gene is named only where the DNA matches it firmly. Clone size is shown for a subset of rows, as once, few, many or a class of expanded clone.

abundance: NA; d_gene: NA; v_gene: TRBV27; len: 15; j_gene: TRBJ2-7; CDR3aa: CASSLSRQAAYEQYF; CDR3nt: TGTGCCAGCAGTTTATCTCGGCAGGCCGCCTACGAGCAGTACTTC
abundance: NA; d_gene: NA; v_gene: TRBV9; len: 13; j_gene: TRBJ2-7; CDR3aa: CASSLTPSYEQYF; CDR3nt: TGTGCCAGCAGCTTGACACCTTCCTACGAGCAGTACTTC
abundance: NA; d_gene: TRBD2; v_gene: TRBV20-1; len: 15; j_gene: TRBJ2-1; CDR3aa: CSATTGTSSYNEQFF; CDR3nt: TGCAGTGCAACCACCGGGACTAGCTCCTACAATGAGCAGTTCTTC
abundance: many; d_gene: TRBD2; v_gene: TRBV27; len: 14; j_gene: TRBJ2-7; CDR3aa: CASSLGTSGHEQYF; CDR3nt: TGTGCCAGCAGTCTTGGGACTAGCGGCCACGAGCAGTACTTC
abundance: NA; d_gene: NA; v_gene: TRBV25-1; len: 15; j_gene: TRBJ1-6; CDR3aa: CASSEYFGSNSPLHF; CDR3nt: TGTGCCAGCAGTGAATATTTTGGTTCTAATTCACCCCTCCACTTT
abundance: many; d_gene: TRBD1; v_gene: TRBV6-5; len: 14; j_gene: TRBJ2-7; CDR3aa: CASRPGQGLYEQYF; CDR3nt: TGTGCCAGCAGACCCGGACAGGGGCTTTACGAGCAGTACTTC
abundance: NA; d_gene: TRBD2; v_gene: TRBV7-3; len: 15; j_gene: TRBJ2-1; CDR3aa: CASGTSGGFYNEQFF; CDR3nt: TGTGCCAGTGGGACTAGCGGAGGGTTCTACAATGAGCAGTTCTTC
abundance: NA; d_gene: NA; v_gene: TRBV5-1; len: 13; j_gene: TRBJ1-5; CDR3aa: CASSLWVDQPQHF; CDR3nt: TGCGCCAGCAGCTTGTGGGTTGATCAGCCCCAGCATTTT
abundance: many; d_gene: TRBD2; v_gene: TRBV28; len: 16; j_gene: TRBJ2-1; CDR3aa: CASTTHRGLAYNEQFF; CDR3nt: TGTGCCAGCACAACCCACCGGGGACTAGCCTACAATGAGCAGTTCTTC
abundance: NA; d_gene: TRBD1; v_gene: TRBV24-1; len: 14; j_gene: TRBJ1-4; CDR3aa: CATSDGQGSEKLFF; CDR3nt: TGTGCCACCAGTGATGGACAGGGGAGTGAAAAACTGTTTTTT
abundance: few; d_gene: NA; v_gene: TRBV5-6; len: 12; j_gene: TRBJ1-6; CDR3aa: CASSLGYSPLHF; CDR3nt: TGTGCCAGCAGCTTGGGATATTCACCCCTCCACTTT
abundance: medium-sized; d_gene: TRBD1; v_gene: TRBV20-1; len: 14; j_gene: TRBJ2-5; CDR3aa: CSASRLGTEETQYF; CDR3nt: TGCAGTGCTAGTCGTCTAGGGACAGAAGAGACCCAGTACTTC
abundance: NA; d_gene: TRBD1; v_gene: TRBV28; len: 15; j_gene: TRBJ2-7; CDR3aa: CASSSTGKGYYEQYF; CDR3nt: TGTGCCAGCAGTTCGACAGGGAAAGGGTACTACGAGCAGTACTTC
abundance: few; d_gene: TRBD2; v_gene: TRBV4-3; len: 16; j_gene: TRBJ2-1; CDR3aa: CASSQGVAGGYNEQFF; CDR3nt: TGCGCCAGCAGCCAAGGTGTAGCGGGAGGATACAATGAGCAGTTCTTC
abundance: many; d_gene: NA; v_gene: TRBV28; len: 14; j_gene: TRBJ2-5; CDR3aa: CASRAGTISMLEYF; CDR3nt: TGTGCCAGCAGAGCCGGGACCATATCTATGTTGGAGTACTTC
abundance: NA; d_gene: TRBD1; v_gene: TRBV3-1; len: 15; j_gene: TRBJ1-6; CDR3aa: CASSQDNDRGSPLHF; CDR3nt: TGTGCCAGCAGCCAAGACAACGACAGGGGGTCACCCCTCCACTTT